What follows is one TCR beta chain and its context. Its specificity is unknown. CDR3 size: 15 residues. Germline CDR1 and CDR2: SGHTA and FQGNSA. V lost 5 bases and J lost 1, with 14 bases in between. This sample is drawn from a study of post-analysis software for immune sequencing data. Study details: In terms of disease course, relapsing-remitting, secondary progressive and progressive-relapsing multiple sclerosis were included.

Unique molecular identifiers featured in each of the TCR beta cDNA libraries. Once about 0.9 to 11 million T cells were used, roughly 500,000 cDNA molecules resulted. TCRdb re-derived calls from the PCR reads in MiXCR, one entry per CDR3 protein. The table has hundreds of thousands of distinct CDR3 sequences, more than 50% seen once. The study's findings and limits: For normalized Chao1 diversity, multiple sclerosis patients scored significantly lower than controls did. Controls showed lower frequencies than patients for several TRBV segments, and TRBV5-6, TRBV5-1 and TRBV20-1 were among these.

Sequencing used blood. The chain uses TRBV7-2 and TRBJ2-5, with a tentative D call TRBD1 (6 bases). This clonotype was obtained from a girl aged 2 to 10 with multiple sclerosis. The CDR3 region has the DNA TGTGCCAGCAGCACCCTTAGGGGGATCCAAGAGACCCAGTACTTC. This sequence encodes CASSTLRGIQETQYF. Using reference TRBV7-2 and TRBJ2-5 for the parts outside the CDR3, the full variable domain is GAGVSQSPSNKVTEKGKDVELRCDPISGHTALYWYRQSLGQGLEFLIYFQGNSAPDKSGLPSDRFSAERTGGSVSTLTIQRTQQEDSAVYLCASSTLRGIQETQYFGPGTRLLVL.